This T cell receptor (beta chain) was captured in a study of T cells in localized non-small cell lung cancer. V was cut by 0 bases and J by 8 bases, with 12 bases left in between. The CDR3 runs to 15 residues. The germline gives CDR1 SGDLS, CDR2 YYNGEE. The repertoire was sequenced with immunoSEQ multiplex PCR; TCRdb's copy has only in-frame clones and lacks some. Here the sample spans tens of thousands of clones, roughly nine tenths being singletons. Concerning this clone itself: No antigen is known for it.

Findings and limits, study-wide: Measurement of T cell clonality placed uninvolved adjacent lung highest, above the level in tumor. Appearances in adjacent lung were noted for a median approximately 50 of the top 100 tumor clones. Because sequencing included only one region (of the tumor), heterogeneity remains possible.

This receptor was obtained from a female donor over 55 with stage I lung adenocarcinoma. The specimen comprised peripheral blood, sampled before any cancer treatment. This sequence joins TRBV9 and TRBJ1-6; D uncertain. The CDR3 loop reads CASSVEWPPHSPLHF. The CDR3 nucleotides are TGTGCCAGCAGCGTAGAGTGGCCGCCCCATTCACCCCTCCACTTT.